Following are 7 T cell receptor beta chains from one sample sequenced in a study of beta chain features in type 1 diabetes. Of the isolated RNA, all was reverse transcribed, and so the sequenced material was expressed TCRB transcripts. Generated by immunoSEQ multiplex PCR, the TCRdb table keeps only in-frame clones and is missing some. The data show approximately 160,000 clones, 7% to 10% seen once. The source material was central memory CD4+ T cells from blood. These receptors were taken from a woman in her late teens or twenties in good health.

The rearrangement joins TRBV11-1 to TRBJ1-2; 9 positions match TRBD1. The length of the CDR3 is 16 residues. Germline V lookup: CDR1 SGHAT, CDR2 FQDESV (reference sequence). With V trimmed by 4 bases and J by 7 bases, 13 bases remained unmatched. Here the CDR3 DNA reads TGTGCCAGCAGCTCCTTTCGGGACAGGGAATCAAGTGGCTACACCTTC. As protein: CASSSFRDRESSGYTF.

This clone showed up just a few times. The gene calls are TRBV29-1 and TRBJ1-2; 9 positions agree with TRBD1. The trim removed 7 bases at V and 7 bases at J, leaving 4 bases unmatched. The CDR3 runs 11 residues. Germline-derived CDR1 and CDR2 are SQVTM and ANQGSEA. The CDR3 region is CSATGGSGYTF. CDR3 bases: TGCAGCGCCACAGGGGGCTCTGGCTACACCTTC.

This clone was detected only a few times. The rearrangement links TRBV19 to TRBJ2-3, with 7 bases aligning to TRBD1. V shed 9 bases, J shed 3 bases, and the junction held 6 bases outside the gene matches. The V gene's germline CDR1 is LNHDA and CDR2 SQIVND (reference sequence). The CDR3 has 13 amino acids. CDR3: CASGDRDTDTQYF. The CDR3 region has the DNA TGTGCCAGCGGGGACAGAGATACAGATACGCAGTATTTT.

V and J are TRBV11-2 and TRBJ2-1; TRBD2 might be the D (5 bases). Per germline, CDR1 SGHAT and CDR2 FQNNGV. V shed 0 bases and J shed 9 bases, with 12 bases lying between them. This CDR3 contains 14 residues. Written as DNA, the CDR3 is TGTGCCAGCAGCTTAGAGCCCCGTGAGGGTGAGCAGTTCTTC. Its protein product is CASSLEPREGEQFF.

The chain uses TRBV5-1 and TRBJ2-1; perhaps TRBD2 as D (6 bases). CDR1 is SGHRS and CDR2 is YFSETQ in the germline V gene. V lost 4 bases, J lost 1 base, and 12 bases lay in between. The CDR3 covers 15 residues. In nucleotides, the CDR3 is TGCGCCAGCAGCGGGGGGACTGTTTCCTACAATGAGCAGTTCTTC. Translating it yields CASSGGTVSYNEQFF.

This clone was counted only a few times. This chain joins TRBV11-2 and TRBJ1-2; 8 bases agree with TRBD1. Germline CDR1 is SGHAT and CDR2 is FQNNGV. The CDR3 extends over 15 amino acids. V was pared by 0 bases and J by 7 bases, with 7 bases of the junction left unmatched. The CDR3 spells CASSLDRGPTRGYTF. CDR3 DNA sequence: TGTGCCAGCAGCTTAGACAGGGGGCCGACGCGTGGCTACACCTTC.

This clone was counted between two and nine times. The CDR3 spells CASSRPGGQGAHEQYF. The CDR3 DNA sequence: TGTGCCAGCAGCCGGCCCGGGGGACAGGGGGCCCACGAGCAGTACTTC. The V gene is TRBV4-2, the J gene TRBJ2-7, with 12 bases matching TRBD1. The J segment lost 5 bases and the V segment lost 4 bases, leaving 9 bases of the junction unmatched. The CDR3 loop spans 16 amino acids. Looked up from germline, CDR1 is LGHNA and CDR2 is YNFKEQ.